These 25 T cell receptor beta chains originate from one sample sequenced in a study of lymphopenia after photon versus proton radiotherapy. The assay was immunoSEQ multiplex PCR, and TCRdb's table has in-frame clones only and misses some. The repertoire holds more than 20,000 clones, with roughly 80% as singletons. This specimen consisted of peripheral blood, obtained from a patient treated with photon-based radiotherapy. The receptors originated from a man aged 40-49 years with gastric cancer.

The chain couples TRBV9 to TRBJ2-3, with 10 bases aligning to TRBD2. The V gene end was trimmed by 0 bases and the J gene end by 2 bases; junction bases not matched to a gene: 3. The germline V gene has CDR1 SGDLS and CDR2 YYNGEE. The CDR3 is made up of 16 amino acids. In DNA, the CDR3 is TGTGCCAGCAGCGTAGGTACTAGCGGGGTCACAGATACGCAGTATTTT. It translates to CASSVGTSGVTDTQYF.

This chain links TRBV6-6 with TRBJ1-3; D is uncertain. The CDR3 has 14 residues. The V gene lost 5 bases and the J gene lost 0 bases, with 8 bases spanning the gap. Germline CDR1 is MNHNY and CDR2 is SVGAGI (reference sequence). CDR3 sequence: CASSDAGSGNTIYF. Written as DNA, the CDR3 is TGTGCCAGCAGTGATGCGGGCTCTGGAAACACCATATATTTT.

This clone was recorded once. The chain has TRBV18 and TRBJ1-4; possible D gene TRBD1, 5 bases. Germline CDR1 is KGHSH and CDR2 is LQKENI. This CDR3 has 16 residues. With 6 bases removed from V and 0 bases from J, the gap between germline ends came to 14 bases. The CDR3 DNA reads as TGTGCCAGCTCCCAAGAAACAGGTGCAACTAATGAAAAACTGTTTTTT. Protein sequence: CASSQETGATNEKLFF. Combining the CDR3 with reference TRBV18 and TRBJ1-4 gives the whole variable domain NAGVMQNPRHLVRRRGQEARLRCSPMKGHSHVYWYRQLPEEGLKFMVYLQKENIIDESGMPKERFSAEFPKEGPSILRIQQVVRGDSAAYFCASSQETGATNEKLFFGSGTQLSVL.

The chain joins TRBV6-5 to TRBJ2-7; possible D gene TRBD2, 6 bases. V lost 2 bases and J 6 bases, leaving 11 bases between the germline ends. Germline assignment: CDR1 MNHEY and CDR2 SVGAGI. CDR3 length equals 13 residues. The CDR3 region is CASSYNGGSEQYF. Here the CDR3 DNA reads TGTGCCAGCAGTTACAACGGGGGATCCGAGCAGTACTTC.

The chain joins TRBV19 to TRBJ1-4, with 7 bases matching TRBD1. There are 14 residues in the CDR3. Unmatched junction bases numbered 4, after V lost 5 bases and J lost 4 bases. CDR1 and CDR2 from the germline V gene are LNHDA and SQIVND (reference sequence). In nucleotides, the CDR3 is TGTGCCAGTAGTGAACAGGGGAATAATGAAAAACTGTTTTTT. It codes for CASSEQGNNEKLFF.

The chain employs TRBV7-9 and TRBJ2-2; D gene ambiguous. CDR3 length: 13 residues. Germline lookup yields CDR1 SEHNR and CDR2 FQNEAQ (reference sequence). With 8 bases removed from V and 6 bases from J, the gap between germline ends came to 13 bases. CDR3 protein: CASGRQNPGELFF. CDR3 coding DNA: TGTGCCAGCGGGCGACAAAACCCCGGGGAGCTGTTTTTT. The whole variable domain, remainder taken from reference TRBV7-9 and TRBJ2-2, is DTGVSQNPRHKITKRGQNVTFRCDPISEHNRLYWYRQTLGQGPEFLTYFQNEAQLEKSRLLSDRFSAERPKGSFSTLEIQRTEQGDSAMYLCASGRQNPGELFFGEGSRLTVL.

The chain couples TRBV9 to TRBJ2-1; D perhaps matches TRBD2 (5 bases). The CDR3 is made up of 15 amino acids. CDR1 SGDLS and CDR2 YYNGEE come from the germline V gene. V lost 0 bases, J lost 4 bases, and 11 bases lay in between. The CDR3 nucleotides are TGTGCCAGCAGCGTAGGGTCAGGAGGATACAATGAGCAGTTCTTC. Amino acid sequence: CASSVGSGGYNEQFF. Full variable domain (outside the CDR3, taken from reference TRBV9 and TRBJ2-1): DSGVTQTPKHLITATGQRVTLRCSPRSGDLSVYWYQQSLDQGLQFLIQYYNGEERAKGNILERFSAQQFPDLHSELNLSSLELGDSALYFCASSVGSGGYNEQFFGPGTRLTVL.

V and J are TRBV5-4 and TRBJ1-1; TRBD1 is a possible D gene (6 bases). The V gene's germline CDR1 is SGHNT and CDR2 YYREEE (reference sequence). Trimming took 3 bases from V and 1 from J, leaving 13 bases between them. CDR3 size: 15 residues. The CDR3 region has the DNA TGTGCCAGCAGCTCGCCCCGGACAGCGAACACTGAAGCTTTCTTT. Amino acid sequence: CASSSPRTANTEAFF.

The chain links TRBV7-2 to TRBJ1-6; D not certain. Germline V gene lookup returns CDR1 SGHTA and CDR2 FQGNSA. V was shortened by 0 bases and J by 7 bases, with 10 bases between the two germline ends. This CDR3 is built from 15 residues. The CDR3 DNA reads TGTGCCAGCAGCTTAGCGGACCTCCAGAATTCACCCCTCCACTTT. Residues: CASSLADLQNSPLHF.

This sequence joins TRBV6-1 and TRBJ1-5, with 8 positions matching TRBD1. The ends lost 2 bases at V and 7 bases at J; junction bases unmatched: 10. Per the germline V gene, CDR1 is MNHNS and CDR2 is SASEGT. The CDR3 totals 16 residues. CDR3 DNA: TGTGCCAGCAGTGAACCTGAGACAGGGGTTCGGCAGCCCCAGCATTTT. Protein sequence: CASSEPETGVRQPQHF.

This clone has just one count. The chain links TRBV5-5 to TRBJ2-7; maybe TRBD2 (6 bases). Germline V gives CDR1 SGHKS, CDR2 YYEKEE (reference sequence). V lost 3 bases, J lost 7 bases, and 14 bases lay in between. The CDR3 spans 13 residues. This chain's CDR3 is CASSWGDRREQYF. The CDR3 DNA sequence: TGTGCCAGCAGCTGGGGGGATCGTCGGGAGCAGTACTTC.

The rearrangement links TRBV9 to TRBJ1-1; 8 positions agree with TRBD1. Trimming removed 0 bases from V and 7 bases from J; junction bases left unmatched: 5. The CDR3 runs 14 residues. Per germline, CDR1 SGDLS and CDR2 YYNGEE. CDR3 loop: CASSVGPTGDEAFF. In nucleotides, the CDR3 is TGTGCCAGCAGCGTAGGTCCGACAGGGGATGAAGCTTTCTTT.

The rearrangement uses TRBV7-8 and TRBJ2-3, with D uncertain. The CDR3 extends over 11 amino acids. V was clipped by 7 bases and J by 5 bases, with 7 bases between them. Germline assignment: CDR1 SGHVS and CDR2 FQNEAQ. Here the CDR3 DNA reads TGTGCCAGCACTCCTGGAGATACGCAGTATTTT. Translation gives CASTPGDTQYF.

This clone was counted a single time. The gene calls are TRBV13 and TRBJ1-1; no clear D gene. Trimming took off 6 bases at V and 0 bases at J, with 29 bases between the two ends. Germline-derived CDR1 and CDR2 are PRHDT and FYEKMQ (reference sequence). The CDR3 is 20 amino acids. This chain's CDR3 is CASRPIPYDGKYYMNTEAFF. CDR3 DNA: TGTGCCAGCAGACCCATCCCTTATGACGGCAAATACTACATGAACACTGAAGCTTTCTTT. Together with reference TRBV13 and TRBJ1-1, the CDR3 gives the full variable domain: AAGVIQSPRHLIKEKRETATLKCYPIPRHDTVYWYQQGPGQDPQFLISFYEKMQSDKGSIPDRFSAQQFSDYHSELNMSSLELGDSALYFCASRPIPYDGKYYMNTEAFFGQGTRLTVV.

This sequence joins TRBV7-8 and TRBJ1-4, with a tentative D call TRBD1 (6 bases). Germline V gene sequence: CDR1 SGHVS, CDR2 FQNEAQ. V dropped 2 bases and J dropped 4 bases, with 14 bases sitting between them. This CDR3 region has 16 residues. CDR3 sequence: CASSLSRGLVNEKLFF. CDR3 DNA sequence: TGTGCCAGCAGCTTATCGAGGGGGTTGGTTAATGAAAAACTGTTTTTT.

The rearrangement links TRBV29-1 to TRBJ1-4; the D gene is possibly TRBD1 (5 bases). Germline V CDR1 and CDR2: SQVTM, ANQGSEA. This CDR3 has 15 amino acids. V dropped 7 bases and J dropped 0 bases, with 15 bases sitting between them. CDR3: CSAVPAGSTNEKLFF. In nucleotides, the CDR3 is TGCAGCGCGGTCCCGGCAGGGTCAACTAATGAAAAACTGTTTTTT.

V and J are TRBV15 and TRBJ1-6, with TRBD1 matching over 7 bases. The CDR3 loop spans 15 amino acids. The V gene end was trimmed by 0 bases and the J gene end by 9 bases; junction bases not matched to a gene: 5. Germline V gene sequence: CDR1 LNHNV, CDR2 YYDKDF (reference sequence). CDR3 residues: CATSRDGDRASPLHF. The CDR3 DNA follows: TGTGCCACCAGCAGAGATGGCGACAGGGCTTCACCCCTCCACTTT.

The rearrangement uses TRBV18 and TRBJ2-3; 13 bases map to TRBD2. CDR1 and CDR2 from the germline V gene are KGHSH and LQKENI. The CDR3 contains 16 residues. The junction had 1 base not matched to a gene; V was cut back by 3 bases and J by 1 base. The CDR3 region is CASSPGTSGGTDTQYF. For the CDR3, the DNA is TGTGCCAGCTCACCCGGGACTAGCGGGGGCACAGATACGCAGTATTTT.

A single count supports this clone. The chain recombines TRBV30 with TRBJ1-4; no definite D call. In germline, CDR1 is GTSNPN, CDR2 SVGIG (reference sequence). The CDR3 is 11 residues long. Trimming pared 3 bases from V and 5 bases from J, leaving 4 bases between. The CDR3 coding sequence is TGTGCCTGGAGACACAATGAAAAACTGTTTTTT. Translation gives CAWRHNEKLFF.

This rearrangement joins TRBV4-2 to TRBJ1-1; unclear D gene. The CDR3 totals 18 residues. Germline V CDR1 and CDR2: LGHNA, YNFKEQ. Deletions cut 1 base from V and 0 bases from J, with 18 bases between. In DNA form, the CDR3 reads TGTGCCAGCAGCCAAGGCCCTCAGGTAGCCAGTATGAACACTGAAGCTTTCTTT. This codes for CASSQGPQVASMNTEAFF.

This clone was counted a few times. J is TRBJ2-1 and V is TRBV7-3; a weak D match, TRBD2 (7 bases). V was cut by 7 bases and J by 8 bases, with 15 bases left in between. Germline V gene lookup returns CDR1 SGHTA and CDR2 FQGTGA. The CDR3 loop spans 13 amino acids. In nucleotides, the CDR3 is TGTGCCAGCAACTTTGGGGGGGCTGATGAGCAGTTCTTC. Translated, it gives CASNFGGADEQFF.

This clone showed up just once. J is TRBJ1-6 and V is TRBV5-1; the D gene is possibly TRBD1 (5 bases). V lost 2 bases and J 2 bases, leaving 8 bases between the germline ends. The CDR3 spans 15 residues. Germline values: CDR1 SGHRS, CDR2 YFSETQ. DNA for the CDR3: TGCGCCAGCAGCTTTGGGGACGCCTATAATTCACCCCTCCACTTT. Translating gives CASSFGDAYNSPLHF.

This clone is judged medium-sized. The rearrangement links TRBV6-5 to TRBJ1-6, with 9 bases aligning to TRBD1. Germline V gene lookup returns CDR1 MNHEY and CDR2 SVGAGI. With 1 base clipped from V and 7 bases from J, the junction kept 2 bases outside the gene matches. The CDR3 has 15 amino acids. In DNA, the CDR3 is TGTGCCAGCAGTTACTTCGGGACAGGGAATTCACCCCTCCACTTT. Translation gives CASSYFGTGNSPLHF.

V usage is TRBV7-8 and J usage is TRBJ2-5; D not resolved. Germline CDR1 and CDR2: SGHVS and FQNEAQ. This CDR3 contains 15 residues. V was cut by 2 bases and J by 2 bases, with 12 bases left in between. The DNA of the CDR3 is TGTGCCAGCAGCTTATCAGGCAGGCCTCAAGAGACCCAGTACTTC. This encodes CASSLSGRPQETQYF.

The V gene is TRBV2, the J gene TRBJ2-3; D is unclear. In germline, CDR1 is SNHLY, CDR2 FYNNEI. The CDR3 contains 11 residues. Trimming removed 7 bases from V and 5 bases from J, with 7 bases in between. The CDR3 protein is CASTIGDTQYF. The CDR3 nucleotides are TGTGCCAGCACGATCGGAGATACGCAGTATTTT.